This is a list of T cell receptor beta chains from one sample in a study of control samples from healthy donors and cancer patients. The protocol was immunoSEQ multiplex PCR, while the TCRdb copy is restricted to in-frame clones and leaves out a portion. The table lists 130,000 or so clones, roughly 89% of them singletons. Sample: blood. These TCRs come from a man between 18 and 35 years old in good health. Both conserved end residues are part of each CDR3. Each record gives: J gene, D gene, V gene, clone size, CDR3 DNA, CDR3 protein. The D gene is left open where the match is weak. Rows may omit the clone size; those that give it use once, few, many or a size class.

TRBJ2-5 NA TRBV5-1 NA TGCGCCAGCAGCTTCTCTAGACCTGGGCAAGAGACCCAGTACTTC CASSFSRPGQETQYF
TRBJ1-4 NA TRBV7-9 NA TGTGCCAGCAGCTTAGTTGGGTATCCGTCAAAACTGTTTTTT CASSLVGYPSKLFF
TRBJ2-5 NA TRBV15 NA TGTGCCACCAGCAGAGACGGGGTTCGGGTAGAGACCCAGTACTTC CATSRDGVRVETQYF
TRBJ1-1 NA TRBV28 few TGTGCCAGCAGTTTCGGACGGGGCACTGAAGCTTTCTTT CASSFGRGTEAFF
TRBJ2-7 NA TRBV7-9 NA TGTGCCAGCAGCTTAGTGGACAAGTCCTACGAGCAGTACTTC CASSLVDKSYEQYF
TRBJ2-5 TRBD2 TRBV5-6 NA TGTGCCAGCAGAATCCGGGGGGGCCGAGAGACCCAGTACTTC CASRIRGGRETQYF
TRBJ1-1 NA TRBV2 few TGTGCCAGCAGTGAGGAGCCCCTCGGACTTGTGAACACTGAAGCTTTCTTT CASSEEPLGLVNTEAFF
TRBJ1-5 NA TRBV19 NA TGTGCCAGTAGTGCGGGGACGGCCGATTATCAGCCCCAGCATTTT CASSAGTADYQPQHF
TRBJ1-1 NA TRBV3-1/TRBV3-2 NA TGTGCCAGCAGCCAAGCGACTGGGAGGGGTTTAGGTTTT CASSQATGRGLGF
TRBJ1-5 NA TRBV19 NA TGTGCCAGTAGTACAACAGGAGGCAATCAGCCCCAGCATTTT CASSTTGGNQPQHF
TRBJ1-2 NA TRBV6-6 NA TGTGCCAGTCGCTTTAGGGGAGGGGATGGCTACACCTTC CASRFRGGDGYTF
TRBJ2-3 TRBD2 TRBV9 NA TGTGCCAGCAGCTTTAGCGGGGGGGTTAGCACAGATACGCAGTATTTT CASSFSGGVSTDTQYF
TRBJ2-7 NA TRBV7-9 NA TGTGCCAGCACCACAGGGGGGGGGTCCTACGAGCAGTACTTC CASTTGGGSYEQYF
TRBJ2-1 TRBD2 TRBV7-6 NA TGTGCCAGCAGCTCAAGACTAGCGGGGGGGGGCTACAATGAGCAGTTCTTC CASSSRLAGGGYNEQFF
TRBJ2-3 NA TRBV11-3 NA TGTGCCAGCAGCTTAGGGGTTAGTGGGGCCACAGATACGCAGTATTTT CASSLGVSGATDTQYF
TRBJ2-2 NA TRBV7-9 NA TGTGCCAGCAGCTTAGACTACACCGGGGAGCTGTTTTTT CASSLDYTGELFF
TRBJ2-7 TRBD1 TRBV5-1 NA TGCGCCAGCAGCTGGCTGGGACAGGCGGAGCAGTACTTC CASSWLGQAEQYF
TRBJ1-6 NA TRBV30 NA TGTGCCTGGAGTGGACCAGGAGATTCACCCCTCCACTTT CAWSGPGDSPLHF
TRBJ2-4 NA TRBV7-2 NA TGTGCCAGCAGCTTAGACAGGGAGGGCATTCAGTACTTC CASSLDREGIQYF
TRBJ2-7 TRBD1 TRBV5-1 NA TGCGCCAGCAGCTTCCGGACAGGGGGCTCCTACGAGCAGTACTTC CASSFRTGGSYEQYF
TRBJ2-5 TRBD2 TRBV5-4 NA TGTGCCAGCAGCCTAGCCACTAGCGGGGGCCAAGAGACCCAGTACTTC CASSLATSGGQETQYF
TRBJ2-6 NA TRBV5-1 NA TGCGCCAGCAGCTTGGACAGCTCTGGGGCCAACGTCCTGACTTTC CASSLDSSGANVLTF
TRBJ1-2 NA TRBV5-4 NA TGTGCCAGCAGTCCTGACACGAACTATGGCTACACCTTC CASSPDTNYGYTF
TRBJ1-1 NA TRBV5-4 NA TGTGCCAGCAGCTTACAGGGCGTGAACACTGAAGCTTTCTTT CASSLQGVNTEAFF
TRBJ2-7 NA TRBV5-5 NA TGTGCCAGCAGCCCTCGGGGGTGGGGGCAGGGGGGCGGCTACGAGCAGTACTTC CASSPRGWGQGGGYEQYF
TRBJ1-5 NA TRBV6-5 once TGTGCCAGCAGTTACGGCAGGTTAGTGGATCAGCCCCAGCATTTT CASSYGRLVDQPQHF
TRBJ2-7 TRBD1 TRBV10-3 NA TGTGCCACGACGACAGGGTCCTACGAGCAGTACTTC CATTTGSYEQYF
TRBJ1-5 NA TRBV7-2 NA TGTGCCAGCAGCTACGGGACTAAGGGTCAGCCCCAGCATTTT CASSYGTKGQPQHF
TRBJ1-5 NA TRBV5-5 NA TGTGCCAGCAGCTTGCGGGGATATAGCAATCAGCCCCAGCATTTT CASSLRGYSNQPQHF
TRBJ2-3 NA TRBV19 NA TGTGCCACCTCTAGCGCCCATACGCAGTATTTT CATSSAHTQYF
TRBJ2-1 TRBD2 TRBV5-1 NA TGCGCCAGCAGCTTTAGCGGGGACACCTACAATGAGCAGTTCTTC CASSFSGDTYNEQFF
TRBJ1-2 TRBD1 TRBV25-1 NA TGTGCCAGCAGTGAATATCGGGACAGCTTCACCTATGGCTACACCTTC CASSEYRDSFTYGYTF
TRBJ1-2 TRBD1 TRBV6-5 NA TGTGCCAGCAGTTACACGGAGACAGGGGGGGGAGGCTACACCTTC CASSYTETGGGGYTF
TRBJ2-5 NA TRBV3-1/TRBV3-2 NA TGTGCCAGCAGCCAGGGGTGGGAGACCCAGTACTTC CASSQGWETQYF
TRBJ1-4 NA TRBV23-1 NA TGCGCCAGCTCATCAAATTGGGGAGGACACCTACCCTGGCGTAATGAAAAACTGTTTTTT CASSSNWGGHLPWRNEKLFF
TRBJ1-4 NA TRBV4-1 NA TGCGCCAGCAGCCATCCGGTACGGGGGAAAGACAATGAAAAACTGTTTTTT CASSHPVRGKDNEKLFF
TRBJ1-5 NA TRBV2 once TGTGCCAGCAGTGGACACGGCGAACATAGCAATCAGCCCCAGCATTTT CASSGHGEHSNQPQHF
TRBJ1-3 NA TRBV19 NA TGTGCCAGTAGGCCCGGCGGAGGAAACACCATATATTTT CASRPGGGNTIYF